This T cell receptor (beta chain) emerged from a study of CD8 T cells in Susac syndrome. Study context: Patients with Susac syndrome, at blood draw, were therapy-naive, on corticosteroids, or on intravenous immunoglobulin alone.

The authors reverse transcribed roughly 0.5 to 1 ug RNA with random hexamers. TCRdb used MiXCR to reprocess the immunoSEQ multiplex PCR reads, holding one entry per CDR3 protein. The sample comprises 55,000 to 80,000 distinct CDR3 sequences, around 93% of which are singletons, and more than 0.13% rests with the top ten. Isolation of CD8+ and CD4+ T cells was performed negatively, whereas enrichment of TEMRA cells was done by FACS. The germline V gene encodes CDR1 MNHEY and CDR2 SVGEGT. With 7 bases clipped from V and 2 bases from J, the junction kept 1 base outside the gene matches. The CDR3 length is 12 residues.

Specimen: CD4+ T cells from PBMCs. V gene TRBV6-2 or TRBV6-3 combines with J gene TRBJ1-2, with 7 bases matching TRBD1. This TCR came from a human donor with Susac syndrome. The CDR3 DNA is TGTGCCAGCACGGGACAGAACTATGGCTACACCTTC. Amino acid sequence: CASTGQNYGYTF.